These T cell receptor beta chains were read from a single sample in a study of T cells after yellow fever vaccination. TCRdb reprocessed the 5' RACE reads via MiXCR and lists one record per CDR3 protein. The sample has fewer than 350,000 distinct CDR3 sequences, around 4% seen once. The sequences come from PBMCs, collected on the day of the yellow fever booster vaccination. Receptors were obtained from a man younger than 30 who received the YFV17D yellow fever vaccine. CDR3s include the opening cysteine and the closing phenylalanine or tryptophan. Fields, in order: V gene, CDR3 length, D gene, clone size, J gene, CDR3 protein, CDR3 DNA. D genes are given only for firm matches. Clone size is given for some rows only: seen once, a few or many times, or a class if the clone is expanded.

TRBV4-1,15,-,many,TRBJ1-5,CASSHRHLSNQPQHF,TGCGCCAGCAGCCACCGACACCTGAGCAATCAGCCCCAGCATTTT
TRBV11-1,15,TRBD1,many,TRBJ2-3,CASSLPRGLGDTQYF,TGTGCCAGCAGCTTACCCAGGGGGCTTGGGGATACGCAGTATTTT
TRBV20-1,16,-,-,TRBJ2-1,CSARVGRGRSYNEQFF,TGCAGTGCTAGAGTAGGGCGGGGGCGATCCTACAATGAGCAGTTCTTC
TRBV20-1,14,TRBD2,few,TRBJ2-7,CSARVAGGNYEQYF,TGCAGTGCTAGAGTGGCGGGGGGCAACTACGAGCAGTACTTC
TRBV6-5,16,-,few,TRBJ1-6,CASSRQEHSYNSPLHF,TGTGCCAGCAGTCGACAGGAGCACTCCTATAATTCACCCCTCCACTTT
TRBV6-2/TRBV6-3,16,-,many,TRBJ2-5,CASSYGIVTGRETQYF,TGTGCCAGCAGTTACGGGATAGTCACAGGGAGAGAGACCCAGTACTTC
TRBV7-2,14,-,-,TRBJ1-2,CASSLKDLRAGYTF,TGTGCCAGCAGCTTAAAAGACCTCAGGGCTGGCTACACCTTC
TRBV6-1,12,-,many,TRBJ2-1,CASRSGDNEQFF,TGTGCCAGCAGGTCGGGGGACAATGAGCAGTTCTTC
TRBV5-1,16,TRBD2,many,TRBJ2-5,CASSFGTTSAWETQYF,TGCGCCAGCAGCTTTGGGACTACGTCTGCGTGGGAGACCCAGTACTTC
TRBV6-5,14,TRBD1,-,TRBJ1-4,CASRLDRGGEKLFF,TGTGCCAGCAGACTGGACAGGGGAGGTGAAAAACTGTTTTTT
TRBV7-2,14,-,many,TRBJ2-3,CASSLVGPGDTQYF,TGTGCCAGCAGCTTGGTGGGCCCAGGGGATACGCAGTATTTT
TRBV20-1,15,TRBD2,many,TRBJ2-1,CSARPPSGFYNEQFF,TGCAGTGCTAGACCCCCTAGCGGCTTCTACAATGAGCAGTTCTTC
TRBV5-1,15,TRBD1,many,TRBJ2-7,CASSLEGTGGYEQYF,TGCGCCAGCAGCTTGGAAGGGACAGGGGGCTACGAGCAGTACTTC
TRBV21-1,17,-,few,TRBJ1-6,CASSKGDRSSYNSPLHF,TGTGCCAGCAGCAAAGGGGATAGGAGCTCCTATAATTCACCCCTCCACTTT
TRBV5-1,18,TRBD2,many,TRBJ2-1,CASSLWASGGSSYNEQFF,TGCGCCAGCAGCTTGTGGGCTAGCGGGGGGAGCTCCTACAATGAGCAGTTCTTC
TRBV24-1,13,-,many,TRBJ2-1,CATRGGSYNEQFF,TGTGCCACCCGGGGCGGCTCCTACAATGAGCAGTTCTTC
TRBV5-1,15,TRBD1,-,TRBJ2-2,CASSPGTGSTGELFF,TGCGCCAGCAGCCCCGGGACAGGGAGCACCGGGGAGCTGTTTTTT
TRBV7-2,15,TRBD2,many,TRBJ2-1,CASSSFAGGEDEQFF,TGTGCCAGCAGCTCATTCGCGGGGGGTGAGGATGAGCAGTTCTTC
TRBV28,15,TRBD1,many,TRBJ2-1,CASSTPGQGGNEQFF,TGTGCCAGCAGTACCCCGGGACAGGGAGGCAATGAGCAGTTCTTC
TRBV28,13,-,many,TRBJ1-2,CASSLSTDYGYTF,TGTGCCAGCAGTTTATCGACTGACTATGGCTACACCTTC
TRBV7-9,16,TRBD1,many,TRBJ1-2,CASSFGGQNILYGYTF,TGTGCCAGCAGCTTTGGGGGACAGAATATTCTCTATGGCTACACCTTC
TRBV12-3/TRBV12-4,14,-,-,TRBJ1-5,CASSLARVHQPQHF,TGTGCCAGCAGTTTAGCGCGGGTCCATCAGCCCCAGCATTTT
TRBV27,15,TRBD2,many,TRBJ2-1,CASSPPGLAGREQFF,TGTGCCAGCAGCCCGCCGGGACTAGCGGGGAGGGAGCAGTTCTTC
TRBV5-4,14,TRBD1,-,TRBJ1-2,CASSLTQGDRGYTF,TGTGCCAGCAGCTTGACCCAGGGGGATAGGGGCTACACCTTC
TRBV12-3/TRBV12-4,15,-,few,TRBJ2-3,CASSLTTAPTDTQYF,TGTGCCAGCAGTCTCACGACGGCCCCCACAGATACGCAGTATTTT
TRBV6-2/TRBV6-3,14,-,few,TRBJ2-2,CASSYRLDTGELFF,TGTGCCAGCAGCTACCGACTAGACACCGGGGAGCTGTTTTTT
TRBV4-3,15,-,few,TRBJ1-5,CASSQPARDNQPQHF,TGCGCCAGCAGCCAGCCAGCCAGGGACAATCAGCCCCAGCATTTT
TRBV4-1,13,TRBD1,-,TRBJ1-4,CASTSYRGEKLFF,TGCGCCAGCACCTCATACAGGGGCGAAAAACTGTTTTTT
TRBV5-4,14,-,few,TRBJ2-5,CASSWGTPGETQYF,TGTGCCAGCAGCTGGGGGACCCCGGGAGAGACCCAGTACTTC
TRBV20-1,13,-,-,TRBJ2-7,CSAKKGASYEQYF,TGCAGTGCTAAGAAGGGCGCCTCCTACGAGCAGTACTTC
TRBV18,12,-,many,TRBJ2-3,CASSTRLDTQYF,TGTGCCAGCTCAACTAGGCTAGATACGCAGTATTTT
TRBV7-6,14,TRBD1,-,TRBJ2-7,CASSVSGTAYEQYF,TGTGCCAGCAGCGTCTCCGGGACAGCCTACGAGCAGTACTTC
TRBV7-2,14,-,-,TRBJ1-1,CASSVNQGSAEAFF,TGTGCCAGCAGCGTAAACCAGGGTTCGGCTGAAGCTTTCTTT
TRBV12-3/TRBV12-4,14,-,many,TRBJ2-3,CASSFSNTRDTQYF,TGTGCCAGCAGTTTTAGCAACACAAGAGATACGCAGTATTTT
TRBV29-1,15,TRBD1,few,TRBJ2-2,CSVAFWDREAGELFF,TGCAGCGTTGCGTTTTGGGACAGGGAAGCCGGGGAGCTGTTTTTT
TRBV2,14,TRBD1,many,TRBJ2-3,CASSGDRSTDTQYF,TGTGCCAGCAGTGGGGACAGATCTACAGATACGCAGTATTTT
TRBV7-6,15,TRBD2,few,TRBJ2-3,CASSLDGGRGDTQYF,TGTGCCAGCAGCCTCGACGGGGGGAGGGGAGATACGCAGTATTTT
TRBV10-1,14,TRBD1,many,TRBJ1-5,CASSAQGTVQPQHF,TGCGCCAGCAGTGCCCAGGGGACAGTTCAGCCCCAGCATTTT
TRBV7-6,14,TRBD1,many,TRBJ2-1,CASSPPGQYNEQFF,TGTGCCAGCAGTCCTCCGGGACAGTACAATGAGCAGTTCTTC
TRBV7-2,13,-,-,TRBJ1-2,CASSYGTGYGYTF,TGTGCCAGCAGCTACGGGACGGGCTATGGCTACACCTTC
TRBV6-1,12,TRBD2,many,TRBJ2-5,CASPSGWETQYF,TGTGCCAGCCCTAGCGGGTGGGAGACCCAGTACTTC
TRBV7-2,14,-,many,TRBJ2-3,CASSLDGTLDTQYF,TGTGCCAGCAGTCTGGACGGGACCCTTGATACGCAGTATTTT
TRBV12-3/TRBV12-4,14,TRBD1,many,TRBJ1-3,CASRETGSGNTIYF,TGTGCCAGCAGGGAGACAGGGTCGGGAAACACCATATATTTT
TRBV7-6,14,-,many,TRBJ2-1,CASSPVGGPSEQFF,TGTGCCAGCTCCCCTGTGGGGGGGCCATCTGAGCAGTTCTTC
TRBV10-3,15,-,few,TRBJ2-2,CAVNSQGSNTGELFF,TGTGCCGTAAACTCGCAGGGGTCTAACACCGGGGAGCTGTTTTTT